These 24 T cell receptor beta chains originate from one sample sequenced in a study of CD8 T cells in Susac syndrome. cDNA came from roughly 0.53 to 1 ug RNA primed by random hexamers. TCRdb ran MiXCR on the immunoSEQ multiplex PCR reads and lists one entry per CDR3 protein. The sample shows 95,000 to 150,000 distinct CDR3 sequences, approximately 96% of them seen only once. Material: CD4+ T cells from PBMCs. The receptors shown here come from a human donor with Susac syndrome.

The chain carries TRBV6-5 and TRBJ2-5; D gene uncertain. Between the trimmed V and J ends, which lost 2 bases and 5 bases, there was a span of 3 bases. CDR1 MNHEY and CDR2 SVGAGI come from the germline V gene. CDR3 length: 11 residues. CDR3 sequence reads: CASSYMETQYF. CDR3 in DNA: TGTGCCAGCAGTTACATGGAGACCCAGTACTTC.

The chain combines TRBV29-1 with TRBJ1-5, with unresolved D. The V end was cut by 6 bases, the J end by 2 bases, with 23 bases between. Germline loops: CDR1 SQVTM, CDR2 ANQGSEA. This CDR3 has 17 amino acids. CDR3 bases: TGCAGCGTGGCGGGAGACTCGGGTTCTGAGGGCAATCAGCCCCAGCATTTT. Its translation: CSVAGDSGSEGNQPQHF.

The rearrangement links TRBV12-3 or TRBV12-4 to TRBJ2-3; D uncertain. The V gene lost 0 bases and the J gene lost 10 bases, with 14 bases spanning the gap. The CDR3 spans 14 residues. CDR3 bases: TGTGCCAGCAGTTTAGCGTCCGGACGAGGCGCGCAGTATTTT. This codes for CASSLASGRGAQYF.

The rearrangement links TRBV12-3 or TRBV12-4 to TRBJ2-3; D gene uncertain. V was cut by 6 bases and J by 6 bases, with 10 bases left in between. This CDR3 is built from 12 residues. CDR3 sequence reads: CASSFRRDTQYF. CDR3 DNA sequence: TGTGCCAGCAGCTTCAGGCGTGATACGCAGTATTTT.

V usage is TRBV5-4 and J usage is TRBJ2-1; tentatively, D is TRBD2 (5 bases). Germline V gene data show CDR1 as SGHNT and CDR2 as YYREEE (reference sequence). Trimming left V 2 bases short and J 3 bases short, with 15 bases between. CDR3 length equals 16 residues. The chain's CDR3 is CASSLMRSTSYNEQFF. In nucleotides, the CDR3 is TGTGCCAGCAGCTTAATGAGGTCCACTAGCTACAATGAGCAGTTCTTC. The entire variable domain, with the rest obtained from reference TRBV5-4 and TRBJ2-1, is as follows: ETGVTQSPTHLIKTRGQQVTLRCSSQSGHNTVSWYQQALGQGPQFIFQYYREEENGRGNFPPRFSGLQFPNYSSELNVNALELDDSALYLCASSLMRSTSYNEQFFGPGTRLTVL.

The V call is TRBV12-3 or TRBV12-4, the J call TRBJ1-2; D is undetermined. The V and J ends lost 9 bases and 5 bases respectively, with 16 bases between them. There are 13 residues in the CDR3. The CDR3 reads CASTNRWAYGYTF. DNA for the CDR3: TGTGCCAGTACGAATCGGTGGGCTTATGGCTACACCTTC.

This chain links TRBV5-4 with TRBJ2-5; D unresolved. V was cut by 2 bases and J by 1 base, with 12 bases left in between. Germline CDR1 reads SGHNT; CDR2 reads YYREEE (reference sequence). This CDR3 region has 15 residues. CDR3 residues: CASSFELRAQETQYF. The CDR3, as DNA: TGTGCCAGCAGCTTTGAACTTCGGGCCCAAGAGACCCAGTACTTC.

The CDR3 loop reads CATARGQSDYNEQFF. The CDR3 bases are TGTGCCACCGCGAGAGGACAGAGTGATTACAATGAGCAGTTCTTC. The rearrangement joins TRBV24-1 to TRBJ2-1, with D perhaps matching TRBD1 (6 bases). Germline CDR1 and CDR2: KGHDR and SFDVKD. V was clipped by 9 bases and J by 4 bases, with 18 bases between them. The CDR3 is 15 amino acids.

The rearrangement links TRBV12-3 or TRBV12-4 to TRBJ2-7; no reliable D call. Trimming stripped 0 bases from V and 2 bases from J, with 8 bases between. CDR3 size: 14 residues. The CDR3 is CASSLAAVTYEQYF. For the CDR3, the DNA is TGTGCCAGCAGTTTAGCGGCTGTGACCTACGAGCAGTACTTC.

This sequence joins TRBV21-1 and TRBJ1-2; the table gives TRBD1 as D, unverified against the DNA. TRBV21-1 counts as a pseudogene. The CDR3 is 12 residues long. The DNA for the CDR3 is TGTGCCAGGCGGGGGATTAACTATGGCTACACCTTC. This codes for CARRGINYGYTF.

The chain joins TRBV3-1 to TRBJ2-7; D may be TRBD1 (9 bases). Germline V gene data show CDR1 as LGHDT and CDR2 as YNNKEL (reference sequence). V lost 1 base and J 4 bases, leaving 17 bases between the germline ends. This CDR3 has 16 residues. This CDR3 is CASSQAGGGQGYEQYF. The CDR3, as DNA: TGTGCCAGCAGCCAAGCCGGGGGGGGACAGGGATACGAGCAGTACTTC.

This clonotype came up a few times. CDR3 loop: CSVEAGADTQYF. CDR3 in DNA: TGCAGCGTTGAAGCGGGAGCAGATACGCAGTATTTT. The rearrangement links TRBV29-1 to TRBJ2-3; a possible D gene is TRBD2 (6 bases). Germline V CDR1 and CDR2: SQVTM, ANQGSEA. Deletions cut 1 base from V and 4 bases from J, with 6 bases between. CDR3 size: 12 residues.

V is TRBV2 and J is TRBJ2-1; TRBD1 matches at 7 bases. The V and J ends lost 1 base and 1 base, in that order; junction bases with no gene match: 4. CDR3 length equals 16 residues. Germline V lookup: CDR1 SNHLY, CDR2 FYNNEI. The chain's CDR3 is CASSEESQGSYNEQFF. The CDR3 DNA reads as TGTGCCAGCAGTGAAGAGTCACAGGGGTCCTACAATGAGCAGTTCTTC.

This rearrangement joins TRBV10-3 to TRBJ2-2; possibly TRBD2 for D (6 bases). Germline V gives CDR1 ENHRY, CDR2 SYGVKD. The ends were cut back, 6 bases at V and 0 bases at J, with 8 bases in the middle. The CDR3 spans 14 residues. This chain's CDR3 is CAIRGLANTGELFF. The CDR3 DNA reads TGTGCCATCAGGGGACTCGCGAACACCGGGGAGCTGTTTTTT.

The gene calls are TRBV6-5 and TRBJ1-2; TRBD1 matches 7 bases. The CDR3 contains 14 residues. CDR1 is MNHEY and CDR2 is SVGAGI in the germline V gene. V trimming: 2 bases; J trimming: 7 bases; junction bases outside the gene matches: 7. In DNA, the CDR3 is TGTGCCAGCAGTTACCGGACAGGCGGCGGTGGCTACACCTTC. Translated: CASSYRTGGGGYTF.

The chain has TRBV29-1 and TRBJ2-4, with 12 nucleotides matching TRBD2. Unmatched junction bases numbered 5, after V lost 6 bases and J lost 5 bases. The V gene's germline CDR1 is SQVTM and CDR2 ANQGSEA. The CDR3 extends over 14 amino acids. The CDR3 here is CSVMTSGRENIQYF. The CDR3 DNA reads TGCAGCGTCATGACTAGCGGGAGAGAAAACATTCAGTACTTC.

The CDR3 reads CASNPGRWIAKNIQYF. The CDR3 DNA sequence: TGTGCCAGCAACCCGGGACGATGGATAGCCAAAAACATTCAGTACTTC. The V and J genes are TRBV6-1 and TRBJ2-4; perhaps D is TRBD1 or TRBD2 (5 bases each). CDR1 and CDR2 (germline): MNHNS, SASEGT. V was pared by 7 bases and J by 0 bases, with 16 bases between. This CDR3 contains 16 residues.

The V gene is TRBV25-1, the J gene TRBJ2-3; maybe TRBD2 (5 bases). This CDR3 contains 16 residues. Germline lookup yields CDR1 MGHDK and CDR2 SYGVNS. Between the trimmed V and J ends, which lost 1 base and 1 base, there was a span of 12 bases. The CDR3 sequence: CASSELGETRTDTQYF. In DNA form, the CDR3 reads TGTGCCAGCAGTGAATTGGGAGAAACTCGCACAGATACGCAGTATTTT. The full variable domain, rest sourced from reference TRBV25-1 and TRBJ2-3, is EADIYQTPRYLVIGTGKKITLECSQTMGHDKMYWYQQDPGMELHLIHYSYGVNSTEKGDLSSESTVSRIRTEHFPLTLESARPSHTSQYLCASSELGETRTDTQYFGPGTRLTVL.

CDR3 DNA sequence: TGCGCCAGCAGCTTATACATAGACAATGAGCAGTTCTTC. It is translated as CASSLYIDNEQFF. The chain employs TRBV5-1 and TRBJ2-1; unclear D gene. V gave up 2 bases and J gave up 5 bases, with 8 bases separating them. Germline V gives CDR1 SGHRS, CDR2 YFSETQ. This CDR3 spans 13 amino acids.

The J gene is TRBJ2-1, the V gene TRBV18; D is perhaps TRBD1 or TRBD2 (5 bases each). The V end was cut by 0 bases, the J end by 5 bases, with 8 bases between. Germline V gives CDR1 KGHSH, CDR2 LQKENI. The CDR3 sequence is 14 residues long. The CDR3, as DNA: TGTGCCAGCTCACCACCCGGGACCAACAATGAGCAGTTCTTC. The encoded protein is CASSPPGTNNEQFF.

The J gene is TRBJ2-2, the V gene TRBV29-1; TRBD1 matches at 10 bases. The trim removed 3 bases at V and 4 bases at J, leaving 5 bases unmatched. Per the germline V gene, CDR1 is SQVTM and CDR2 is ANQGSEA. This CDR3 is built from 15 residues. The CDR3 sequence: CSVERDRGATGELFF. The CDR3 DNA is TGCAGCGTTGAGCGGGACAGGGGCGCCACCGGGGAGCTGTTTTTT.

This clonotype has a single count. This rearrangement joins TRBV4-1 to TRBJ2-3; D is ambiguous. The CDR3 has 16 residues. Per the germline V gene, CDR1 is MGHRA and CDR2 is YSYEKL. Between the trimmed V and J ends, which lost 0 bases and 2 bases, there was a span of 12 bases. The CDR3 DNA is TGCGCCAGCAGCCAAGATTCAGCAGGTCTCACAGATACGCAGTATTTT. Amino acid sequence: CASSQDSAGLTDTQYF.

The chain joins TRBV10-3 to TRBJ2-1; D not resolved. Trimming shortened V by 3 bases and J by 11 bases, and 11 bases separated the two germline ends. The CDR3 has 12 amino acids. CDR1 and CDR2 from the germline V gene are ENHRY and SYGVKD. CDR3 region: CAISDGRQKQFF. The CDR3 bases are TGTGCCATCAGTGATGGGCGGCAAAAGCAGTTCTTC.

The CDR3, as DNA: TGTGCCAGCAGTTCCCTAGCGGCCTCCTACAATGAGCAGTTCTTC. Translation gives CASSSLAASYNEQFF. The genes are TRBV6-6 and TRBJ2-1; 7 bases map to TRBD2. Unmatched junction bases numbered 3, after V lost 4 bases and J lost 0 bases. CDR1 and CDR2 (germline): MNHNY, SVGAGI (reference sequence). The CDR3 runs to 15 residues.